Presented here are 3 T cell receptor beta chains from one specimen sequenced in a study of blood T cell repertoires in COVID-19. Sequenced by immunoSEQ multiplex PCR; TCRdb stores in-frame clones only, minus some. The data show about 120,000 clones, around 87% seen once. Sample: peripheral blood. These receptors were taken from a woman in her sixties with COVID-19, enrolled during active disease.

This clone was counted a single time. The chain is built from TRBV7-3 and TRBJ1-2; 7 bases line up with TRBD1. Per the germline V gene, CDR1 is SGHTA and CDR2 is FQGTGA. CDR3 size: 15 residues. The ends lost 5 bases at V and 7 bases at J; junction bases unmatched: 13. This chain's CDR3 is CASSAEHTGERGYTF. The DNA for the CDR3 is TGTGCCAGCAGCGCCGAACACACAGGGGAGCGTGGCTACACCTTC.

The chain links TRBV6-2 or TRBV6-3 to TRBJ2-7; no definite D call. CDR1 MNHEY and CDR2 SVGEGT come from the germline V gene. The CDR3 is 11 amino acids. Trimming removed 6 bases from V and 3 bases from J, with 6 bases in between. CDR3 nucleotide sequence: TGTGCCAGCAGCGGCTTCTACGAGCAGTACTTC. Encoded protein: CASSGFYEQYF.

The chain combines TRBV28 with TRBJ2-5; D is unclear. V lost 6 bases and J lost 3, with 14 bases in between. The CDR3 has 14 residues. CDR1 and CDR2 (germline): MDHEN, SYDVKM. CDR3 in amino acids: CASRLMRQKETQYF. The CDR3 DNA reads TGTGCCAGCAGACTTATGCGGCAGAAAGAGACCCAGTACTTC.